This T cell receptor beta chain was captured by sequencing in a study of blood T cell repertoires in COVID-19. The CDR3 has 13 residues. V lost 6 bases and J lost 5, with 13 bases in between. Germline V CDR1 and CDR2: SEHNR, FQNEAQ (reference sequence). Authors' methods: Estimation of nucleated cell counts was performed using reference gene primer amplification. Some clones are missing from TCRdb's copy, which holds only in-frame ones; the method was immunoSEQ multiplex PCR. Clonal size and the V and J genes are those of that table, whereas D and trimming came from the DNA. Seen here are some 240,000 clones, roughly nine tenths observed once, and the top ten hold approximately 5%.

The material sequenced was peripheral blood. The genes are TRBV7-9 and TRBJ1-1; D is possibly TRBD1 (5 bases). The receptor was derived from a woman in her thirties or forties who had recovered from COVID-19. The CDR3 loop reads CASSDGRGTEAFF. The CDR3 DNA sequence: TGTGCCAGCAGTGATGGGCGGGGGACTGAAGCTTTCTTT. Supplemented by reference TRBV7-9 and TRBJ1-1, the full variable domain reads DTGVSQNPRHKITKRGQNVTFRCDPISEHNRLYWYRQTLGQGPEFLTYFQNEAQLEKSRLLSDRFSAERPKGSFSTLEIQRTEQGDSAMYLCASSDGRGTEAFFGQGTRLTVV.